This T cell receptor (beta chain) originates from a study of T-cell memory formation after mild COVID-19. One entry per CDR3 protein, called by TCRdb with MiXCR from the 5' RACE reads. The profile shows more than 300,000 distinct CDR3 sequences, 20% to 25% of them singletons. Germline CDR1 SGHTA, CDR2 FQGNSA. V gave up 6 bases and J gave up 3 bases, with 9 bases separating them. This CDR3 is 12 amino acids long. The TCR comes from a man aged 18 to 30 who had mild COVID-19 (a few samples of this study predate the infection). Cell type and time point are not known. The source material was PBMCs or a T cell subset sorted from them (not recorded which). V usage is TRBV7-2 and J usage is TRBJ2-7; D is unclear. CDR3 in amino acids: CASSKSGYEQYF. The CDR3 DNA reads TGTGCCAGCAGTAAATCGGGCTACGAGCAGTACTTC.